Included here is one TCR beta chain sequence, with context. Original analysis: Reference gene primer amplification yielded estimated nucleated cell counts. Data came from immunoSEQ multiplex PCR; TCRdb stores just in-frame clones and leaves some out. V, J and clone size reflect that table, while D and trimming were determined from the DNA. The repertoire holds approximately 21,000 clones, with 80% to 90% as singletons. The sample comes from a study of blood T cell repertoires in COVID-19. Looking at the study overall: Acute and convalescent COVID-19 samples came from the United States, Italy and Spain. The analysed material was cDNA or gDNA that came from T cells, B-cell-depleted T cells, or PBMCs.

This CDR3 region has 16 residues. J was trimmed by 6 bases and V by 0 bases; bases with no gene match: 7. From germline, CDR1 is SGDLS and CDR2 YYNGEE. Sequencing used peripheral blood. The V call is TRBV9, the J call TRBJ2-5; 11 nucleotides agree with TRBD1. The receptor comes from a woman over 75 with active or convalescent COVID-19. The CDR3 region has the DNA TGTGCCAGCAGCGTAGAGGGGACAGGGGGATTTCAGACCCAGTACTTC. Translated: CASSVEGTGGFQTQYF.